This TCR beta chain was recorded in a study of response to subunit inactivated influenza vaccine. Regarding the study as a whole: T cells newly recruited by each seasonal influenza vaccination are few, the authors suggested.

Germline lookup yields CDR1 SGHTA and CDR2 FQGNSA. CDR3 size: 15 residues. V trimming: 1 base; J trimming: 7 bases; junction bases outside the gene matches: 9. This clonotype was seen repeatedly, ten times or more. The antigen is unknown. TCRdb re-analysed the RT-PCR reads in MiXCR, keeping a single row per CDR3 protein. Found here are 490,000 or so distinct CDR3 sequences, 6% to 9% of them singletons; the top ten hold approximately 13%. This rearrangement joins TRBV7-2 to TRBJ2-7; 8 positions agree with TRBD2. The sequence was obtained from a man between 50 and 69 years old who received an inactivated influenza vaccine. The source material was PBMCs from blood, sampled around 2 years after vaccination. CDR3 protein: CASSLGVAGPREQYF. Here the CDR3 DNA reads TGTGCCAGCAGCTTAGGGGTAGCGGGGCCTCGTGAGCAGTACTTC.